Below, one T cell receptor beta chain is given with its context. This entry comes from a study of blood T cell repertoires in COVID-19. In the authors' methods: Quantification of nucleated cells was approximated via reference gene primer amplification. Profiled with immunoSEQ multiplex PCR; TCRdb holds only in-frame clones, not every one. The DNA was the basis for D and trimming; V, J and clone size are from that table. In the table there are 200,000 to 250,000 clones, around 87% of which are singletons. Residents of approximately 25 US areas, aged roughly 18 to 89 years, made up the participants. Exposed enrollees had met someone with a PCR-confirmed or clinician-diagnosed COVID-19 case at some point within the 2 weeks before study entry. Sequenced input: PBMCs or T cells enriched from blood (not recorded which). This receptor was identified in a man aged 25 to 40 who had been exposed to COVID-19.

The CDR3 nucleotides are TGTGCCAGCAGTTTGGGGACAGATACCTACGAGCAGTACTTC. Protein sequence: CASSLGTDTYEQYF. The rearrangement joins TRBV27 to TRBJ2-7; 7 bases match TRBD1. The CDR3 totals 14 residues. CDR1 MNHEY and CDR2 SMNVEV come from the germline V gene (reference sequence). With 3 bases clipped from V and 2 bases from J, the junction kept 4 bases outside the gene matches.